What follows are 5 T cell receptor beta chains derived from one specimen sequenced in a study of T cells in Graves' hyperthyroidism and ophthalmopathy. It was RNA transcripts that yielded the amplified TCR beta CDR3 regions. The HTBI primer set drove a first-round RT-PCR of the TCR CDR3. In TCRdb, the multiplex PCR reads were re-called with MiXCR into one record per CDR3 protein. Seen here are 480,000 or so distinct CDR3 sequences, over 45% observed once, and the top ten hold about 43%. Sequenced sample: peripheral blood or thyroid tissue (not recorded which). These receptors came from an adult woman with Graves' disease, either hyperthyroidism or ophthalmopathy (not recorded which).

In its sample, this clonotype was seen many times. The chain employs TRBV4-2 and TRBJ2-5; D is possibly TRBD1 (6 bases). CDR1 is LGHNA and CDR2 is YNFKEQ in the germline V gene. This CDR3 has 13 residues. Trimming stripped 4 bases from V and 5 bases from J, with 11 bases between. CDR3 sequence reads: CASSPTRGETQYF. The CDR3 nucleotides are TGTGCCAGCAGCCCTACTAGGGGGGAGACCCAGTACTTC.

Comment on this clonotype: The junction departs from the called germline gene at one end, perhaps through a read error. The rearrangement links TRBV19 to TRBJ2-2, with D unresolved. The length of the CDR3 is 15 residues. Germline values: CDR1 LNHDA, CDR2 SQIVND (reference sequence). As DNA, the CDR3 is TGCGCCAGCAGCTCGCAGGATAGAACCACCGGGGAGCTGTTTTTT. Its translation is CASSSQDRTTGELFF.

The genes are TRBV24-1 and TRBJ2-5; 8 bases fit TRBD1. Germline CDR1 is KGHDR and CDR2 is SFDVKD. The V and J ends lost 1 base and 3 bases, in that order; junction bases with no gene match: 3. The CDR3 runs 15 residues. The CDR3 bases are TGTGCCACCAGTGATTTTGCACAGGGGGAAGAGACCCAGTACTTC. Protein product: CATSDFAQGEETQYF.

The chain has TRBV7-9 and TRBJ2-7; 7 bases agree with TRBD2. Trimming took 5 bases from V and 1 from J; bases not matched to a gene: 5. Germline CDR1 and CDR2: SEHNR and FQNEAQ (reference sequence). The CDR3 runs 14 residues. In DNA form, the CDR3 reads TGTGCCAGCAGCCAAAACGGGGGGTCCTACGAGCAGTACTTC. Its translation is CASSQNGGSYEQYF.

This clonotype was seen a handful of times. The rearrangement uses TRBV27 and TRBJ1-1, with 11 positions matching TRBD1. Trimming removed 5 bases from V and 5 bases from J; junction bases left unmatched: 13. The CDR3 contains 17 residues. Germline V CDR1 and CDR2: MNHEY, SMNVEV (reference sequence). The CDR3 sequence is CASSLSGTGGLRTEAFF. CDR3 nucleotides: TGTGCCAGCAGTCTAAGCGGGACAGGGGGTCTTCGGACTGAAGCTTTCTTT.